This T cell receptor (beta chain) is drawn from a study of T cell responses to AZD1222 COVID-19 vaccine. Study-level findings and limits: Across the whole spike, CD4 TCRs peaked at regions 160-218 and 743-854.

Trimming cost V 2 bases and J 6 bases, with 6 bases left between them. Looked up from germline, CDR1 is SGHNT and CDR2 is YYREEE (reference sequence). The CDR3 loop spans 11 amino acids. Regarding this clone: Its antigen is still unknown.

Sequenced by immunoSEQ multiplex PCR; TCRdb stores in-frame clones only, minus some. The sample consists of fewer than 150,000 clones, roughly 93% of them appearing once. Sequencing used peripheral blood, obtained on day 0 of AZD1222 vaccination. The chain is built from TRBV5-4 and TRBJ2-7; D gene ambiguous. This TCR was sampled from an adult in good health. CDR3: CASSFRGEQYF. In DNA, the CDR3 is TGTGCCAGCAGCTTTAGAGGCGAGCAGTACTTC.